The rows below give T cell receptor beta chains drawn from one sample of a study of cytotoxic CD8 clonotypes in ibrutinib-treated CLL. Sequencing was performed with immunoSEQ multiplex PCR; in TCRdb, only in-frame clones are kept and a portion is missing. The table lists over 120,000 clones, 76% of them singletons, with about 5% in the top ten. This sample comprised PBMCs, obtained after 24 months of ibrutinib treatment. All receptors derive from a human donor with chronic lymphocytic leukemia. The CDR3 runs from the conserved cysteine through the conserved F or W. The D gene is left open where the match is weak. Clone size is shown for a subset of rows, as once, few, many or a class of expanded clone.

j_call clone_size v_call d_call cdr3_aa cdr3_nt
TRBJ1-1 - TRBV28 - CASSLSYTTRDTEAFF TGTGCCAGCAGTTTATCCTACACAACACGAGACACTGAAGCTTTCTTT
TRBJ1-5 - TRBV28 TRBD1 CASTPDRGRNQPQHF TGTGCCAGCACCCCCGACAGGGGAAGGAATCAGCCCCAGCATTTT
TRBJ1-2 - TRBV28 TRBD1 CASSLTGTGSGYTF TGTGCCAGCAGTTTAACCGGGACAGGGTCGGGCTACACCTTC
TRBJ1-2 - TRBV5-6 - CASSLGYGYTF TGTGCCAGCAGCTTGGGTTATGGCTACACCTTC
TRBJ2-1 - TRBV7-7 - CASSLSGGEQFF TGTGCCAGCAGCTTATCCGGAGGTGAGCAGTTCTTC
TRBJ2-7 once TRBV7-2 TRBD2 CASSLRTSFGVEQYF TGTGCCAGCAGCTTGCGGACTAGCTTTGGGGTGGAGCAGTACTTC
TRBJ2-5 once TRBV19 - CASHGSSGTQYF TGTGCCAGCCACGGGTCCTCGGGGACCCAGTACTTC
TRBJ2-1 - TRBV30 - CAWSVGGSSVEQFF TGTGCCTGGAGTGTAGGTGGTAGCTCCGTTGAGCAGTTCTTC
TRBJ2-1 - TRBV7-3 - CASSLAGLSSYNEQFF TGTGCCAGCAGCTTAGCGGGACTTAGCTCCTACAATGAGCAGTTCTTC
TRBJ2-7 - TRBV5-1 - CASSLVSSYEQYF TGCGCCAGCAGCTTGGTGAGCTCCTACGAGCAGTACTTC
TRBJ2-3 - TRBV2 TRBD2 CASSEALGGRGPDTQYF TGTGCCAGCAGTGAAGCGCTGGGCGGGAGGGGACCCGATACGCAGTATTTT
TRBJ1-1 - TRBV6-5 - CASSYSGLNTEAFF TGTGCCAGCAGTTACTCGGGGTTAAACACTGAAGCTTTCTTT
TRBJ2-3 - TRBV11-3 - CASSRGPDRGQYF TGTGCCAGCAGCCGGGGGCCAGATCGTGGGCAGTATTTT
TRBJ2-7 - TRBV11-3 - CASSQGLYEQYF TGTGCCAGCAGCCAGGGACTTTACGAGCAGTACTTC
TRBJ2-7 - TRBV10-3 TRBD2 CAISESRASGYEQYF TGTGCCATCAGTGAGTCCAGGGCTAGCGGCTACGAGCAGTACTTC
TRBJ2-3 - TRBV18 - CASSPGSHTDTQYF TGTGCCAGCTCACCCGGCTCCCACACAGATACGCAGTATTTT
TRBJ1-2 - TRBV2 TRBD1 CASSERQGAGGYTF TGTGCCAGCAGTGAGCGACAGGGGGCGGGTGGCTACACCTTC
TRBJ2-7 - TRBV10-3 - CAISDVGLGGGYYEQYF TGTGCCATCAGTGATGTTGGATTGGGCGGAGGGTACTACGAGCAGTACTTC
TRBJ2-1 - TRBV28 - CASSPTAISWNEQFF TGTGCCAGCAGTCCGACGGCTATTAGCTGGAATGAGCAGTTCTTC
TRBJ1-2 - TRBV28 - CASSFPQRGYGYTF TGTGCCAGCAGTTTCCCCCAAAGGGGATATGGCTACACCTTC
TRBJ2-5 - TRBV5-1 - CASRPDSQETQYF TGCGCCAGCAGGCCTGACAGCCAAGAGACCCAGTACTTC
TRBJ2-6 - TRBV11-3 - CASSPGAPGANVLTF TGTGCCAGCAGCCCGGGGGCGCCTGGGGCCAACGTCCTGACTTTC
TRBJ1-2 - TRBV14 - CASSHRRGRGGYTF TGTGCCAGCAGCCACAGAAGGGGTCGGGGTGGCTACACCTTC
TRBJ1-1 - TRBV6-1 - CASSGIRDTEAFF TGTGCCAGCAGTGGCATCAGGGACACTGAAGCTTTCTTT
TRBJ2-2 - TRBV18 TRBD1 CASSPPGQGLTGELFF TGTGCCAGCTCACCACCGGGACAGGGCCTCACCGGGGAGCTGTTTTTT
TRBJ2-2 - TRBV6-5 TRBD1 CASNHRGSGELFF TGTGCCAGCAACCACAGGGGTTCCGGGGAGCTGTTTTTT
TRBJ2-2 - TRBV7-9 - CASSLAGVSGELFF TGTGCCAGCAGCTTAGCCGGGGTCAGCGGGGAGCTGTTTTTT
TRBJ2-2 - TRBV11-2 - CASSPGRLVGRGGELFF TGTGCCAGCAGCCCGGGCCGGTTGGTGGGGCGAGGCGGGGAGCTGTTTTTT
TRBJ2-1 - TRBV28 TRBD1 CASCSGGYNEQFF TGTGCCAGCTGTTCAGGGGGCTACAATGAGCAGTTCTTC
TRBJ2-3 - TRBV29-1 - CSVGLGGDTQYF TGCAGCGTTGGGCTAGGGGGGGATACGCAGTATTTT
TRBJ2-7 - TRBV6-5 - CASTRPGSYEQYF TGTGCCAGCACCCGACCCGGGTCCTACGAGCAGTACTTC
TRBJ1-5 - TRBV14 TRBD1 CASSQTRGTGSNQPQHF TGTGCCAGCAGCCAAACCAGAGGGACAGGGAGCAATCAGCCCCAGCATTTT
TRBJ1-2 - TRBV4-3 - CASSQDPDGAGTNYGYTF TGCGCCAGCAGCCAAGATCCCGATGGAGCGGGGACAAACTATGGCTACACCTTC
TRBJ1-2 few TRBV7-2 TRBD1 CASSAGGLYGYTF TGTGCCAGCAGCGCAGGGGGCCTCTATGGCTACACCTTC
TRBJ1-5 few TRBV4-2 TRBD1 CASSQPGGGQGGPQHF TGTGCCAGCAGCCAGCCCGGTGGTGGGCAGGGGGGGCCCCAGCATTTT
TRBJ1-4 few TRBV19 TRBD1 CASWPRGHNEKLFF TGTGCCAGTTGGCCCAGGGGGCACAATGAAAAACTGTTTTTT
TRBJ2-3 - TRBV5-1 - CASTVSGPGDTQYF TGCGCCAGCACGGTTTCGGGGCCTGGAGATACGCAGTATTTT
TRBJ1-1 - TRBV4-3 TRBD1 CASSQESGTGGTKAFF TGCGCCAGCAGCCAAGAATCCGGGACAGGGGGGACAAAAGCTTTCTTT
TRBJ2-1 - TRBV6-4 - CASSGDPSSYNEQFF TGTGCCAGCAGTGGCGACCCTAGCTCCTACAATGAGCAGTTCTTC
TRBJ2-7 - TRBV7-2 - CASSSKQGSYEQYF TGTGCCAGCAGCTCGAAGCAGGGCTCCTACGAGCAGTACTTC
TRBJ2-3 - TRBV30 - CAWSWGIGADTQYF TGTGCCTGGAGTTGGGGGATTGGGGCAGATACGCAGTATTTT
TRBJ2-6 - TRBV5-8 - CASSLNRGMVNVLTF TGTGCCAGCAGCTTAAACCGGGGTATGGTCAACGTCCTGACTTTC
TRBJ1-2 - TRBV5-1 TRBD1 CASSPRDRDRYTF TGCGCCAGCAGCCCCCGGGACAGGGATCGCTACACCTTC
TRBJ1-3 - TRBV4-1 - CASSQDRRSGNTIYF TGCGCCAGCAGCCAAGATCGGAGGTCTGGAAACACCATATATTTT
TRBJ2-2 - TRBV27 - CASSLSRVGGAGELFF TGTGCCAGCAGTTTATCGAGGGTGGGGGGCGCCGGGGAGCTGTTTTTT
TRBJ2-7 - TRBV7-2 - CASRRGLGRGSSYEQYF TGTGCCAGCAGGAGGGGTCTTGGAAGGGGTAGCTCCTACGAGCAGTACTTC
TRBJ1-4 - TRBV7-9 - CASSQDRRNEKLFF TGTGCCAGCAGTCAAGACCGACGTAATGAAAAACTGTTTTTT
TRBJ2-5 - TRBV30 - CAWSVTGETQYF TGTGCCTGGAGTGTAACGGGGGAGACCCAGTACTTC
TRBJ2-5 - TRBV7-6 - CASSPSGTEAETQYF TGTGCCAGCAGCCCGTCGGGAACCGAAGCAGAGACCCAGTACTTC
TRBJ1-1 - TRBV10-1 - CASSEVVGFVNTEAFF TGCGCCAGCAGTGAGGTGGTGGGGTTTGTGAACACTGAAGCTTTCTTT
TRBJ2-1 once TRBV11-1 TRBD1 CASSFGTGVHNEQFF TGTGCCAGCAGCTTCGGGACAGGGGTCCACAATGAGCAGTTCTTC
TRBJ2-6 - TRBV7-9 TRBD1 CASSAQGAFLSGANVLTF TGTGCCAGCAGCGCCCAGGGGGCTTTCCTCTCTGGGGCCAACGTCCTGACTTTC
TRBJ1-3 - TRBV5-1 - CASSLGDNSGNTIYF TGCGCCAGCAGCTTGGGGGACAACTCTGGAAACACCATATATTTT
TRBJ1-5 - TRBV9 - CASSVEPGRDQPQHF TGTGCCAGCAGCGTAGAACCAGGACGCGATCAGCCCCAGCATTTT
TRBJ2-2 - TRBV9 - CASSVGGANTGELFF TGTGCCAGCAGCGTAGGGGGGGCCAACACCGGGGAGCTGTTTTTT